This T cell receptor beta chain was obtained from a study of blood T cell repertoires in COVID-19. Here immunoSEQ multiplex PCR was the method, and the copy in TCRdb shows in-frame clones only, minus some. The sample has tens of thousands of clones, just under 85% seen once; the top ten hold roughly 5.3%. This CDR3 has 15 residues. V shed 5 bases and J shed 2 bases, with 14 bases lying between them. Germline CDR1 is LGHNT and CDR2 is FRNRAP. The chain uses TRBV12-5 and TRBJ2-3, with a tentative D call TRBD1 (6 bases). The TCR was taken from a man aged 50-59 years with active COVID-19. Material: peripheral blood. This chain's CDR3 is CASGPGQTDTDTQYF. Here the CDR3 DNA reads TGTGCTAGTGGTCCAGGACAGACTGACACAGATACGCAGTATTTT.